The clone carrying this TCR beta chain was seen only once. What it recognizes is unknown. Clones were sequenced by immunoSEQ multiplex PCR, and TCRdb holds only the in-frame ones, with some missing. The sample has approximately 7,000 clones, 70% to 75% seen once. This sample was taken from a study of T cell repertoires in ileal Crohn's disease. Looking at the study overall: Less than 45% were active smokers at surgery; median disease duration was roughly 7.9 years. Broader study findings: Every patient over 26.8% clonality showed endoscopic recurrence. Compared with non-smokers, active smokers at surgery showed more clonal expansions.

As to time point: proximal margin of the surgical specimen (macroscopically non-inflamed). Patients were adults with ileal or ileocolonic Crohn's disease needing resection. The CDR3 loop spans 14 amino acids. Germline V gene sequence: CDR1 SGDLS, CDR2 YYNGEE. Deletions cut 4 bases from V and 5 bases from J, with 16 bases between. The source is an adult with Crohn's disease. This rearrangement joins TRBV9 to TRBJ2-7; TRBD1 might be the D (5 bases). Material for sequencing was ileal tissue. Written as DNA, the CDR3 is TGTGCCAGCAGCCCCCTACAGGCCAGAGACGAGCAGTACTTC. Translated: CASSPLQARDEQYF.